The following is a T cell receptor (beta chain) sequence with its context. This sample is drawn from a study of OX40 agonist ivuxolimab in advanced cancers. Study details: As their treatment, patients were administered ivuxolimab, an agonistic anti-OX40 (CD134) antibody. Cohort: 82.7% men, mean age approximately 60, aged about 23 to 80.

The CDR3 length is 15 residues. CDR1 is SEHNR, CDR2 FQNEAQ, per germline (reference sequence). Trimming at V came to 6 bases and at J to 2 bases, leaving 9 bases not matched to a gene. Here immunoSEQ multiplex PCR was the method, and the copy in TCRdb shows in-frame clones only, minus some. The sample contains approximately 69,000 clones, 80% to 85% of which appear only once. This receptor was identified in an adult with an advanced solid tumor such as melanoma, head and neck, liver or kidney cancer. The sequences come from CD4+ or CD8+ T cells sorted from blood, collected in a trial of the OX40 agonist ivuxolimab. The chain employs TRBV7-9 and TRBJ1-2; 7 nucleotides agree with TRBD1. CDR3 protein: CASSPRTGQNYGYTF. In DNA form, the CDR3 reads TGTGCCAGCAGTCCCCGGACAGGACAGAACTATGGCTACACCTTC.